This T cell receptor (beta chain) derives from a study of shared clonotypes between healthy human individuals. As for this clone: Its antigen is still unknown.

Findings of the study overall: There were few donors, and this limited the genetic and exposure-history diversity represented. Larger richness was generally estimated for naive than memory subsets. Clonotypes not shared had lower generation probabilities than those common to all four donors.

Into CD45RA+ naive and CD45RA-negative memory subsets, the CD4+ cells were split. The germline CDR1 and CDR2 sequences are WSHSY and SAAADI. The CDR3 covers 13 residues. Trimming removed 6 bases at V and 1 base at J, with 7 bases between. The table came from immunoSEQ multiplex PCR; TCRdb's copy has only in-frame clones and leaves some out. This table holds some 630,000 clones, 60% to 80% found once. The TCR comes from a woman in her 30s in good health. What was sequenced was memory CD4+ T cells sorted from blood. As for subset: CD45RA-negative fraction. The rearrangement uses TRBV10-2 and TRBJ1-5; D remains unclear. CDR3 in amino acids: CASSSTSNQPQHF. CDR3 nucleotide sequence: TGCGCCAGCAGCAGTACGAGCAATCAGCCCCAGCATTTT.